This TCR beta chain is from a study of blood T cell repertoires in COVID-19. Study overall: Sites in the United States, Italy and Spain provided acute and convalescent COVID-19 samples. T cells, B-cell-depleted T cells, or PBMCs provided the cDNA or gDNA that served as material.

Profiled with immunoSEQ multiplex PCR; TCRdb holds only in-frame clones, not every one. Among about 42,000 clones listed, 92% were seen once. Looked up from germline, CDR1 is MNHNY and CDR2 is SVGAGI (reference sequence). The CDR3 totals 14 residues. With 4 bases removed from V and 0 bases from J, the gap between germline ends came to 9 bases. The sequence derives from a man aged 45-65 years with active COVID-19. Sequenced input: peripheral blood. The rearrangement joins TRBV6-6 to TRBJ1-1; tentatively, D is TRBD1 (5 bases). In DNA form, the CDR3 reads TGTGCCAGCAGTTTGTCACAGGTGAACACTGAAGCTTTCTTT. It translates to CASSLSQVNTEAFF.